This T cell receptor beta chain was recovered during a study of CD8 T cells in ankylosing spondylitis. Whole-study findings and limits: In the blood and synovial fluid of reactive arthritis, some motif variants had been previously reported. Seven to nine highly homologous variants formed a TCR beta motif that appeared characteristic of ankylosing spondylitis blood.

The ends lost 5 bases at V and 5 bases at J; junction bases unmatched: 15. Per germline, CDR1 DFQATT and CDR2 SNEGSKA (reference sequence). The CDR3 covers 16 residues. This clonotype was detected ten times or more. The antigen remains unidentified. Researchers built TCR beta libraries using quantitative 5'-RACE with molecular barcodes. TCRdb fed the 5' RACE reads into MiXCR, producing one record per CDR3 protein. The table lists around 120,000 distinct CDR3 sequences, roughly 13% of them singletons. This chain links TRBV20-1 with TRBJ2-3, with 8 bases that match TRBD2. The specimen sequenced was blood, either unsorted or a sorted T cell fraction (not recorded which). This TCR was sampled from a female donor with ankylosing spondylitis or in good health (not recorded which). DNA for the CDR3: TGCAGTGCTGGATTCGGGGGGGCGTTAAGTCAAGATACGCAGTATTTT. The encoded protein is CSAGFGGALSQDTQYF.